The 21 T cell receptor beta chains below come from one sample, sequenced in a study of blood T cells in healthy people across ages. A second PCR of roughly 6 to 12 cycles used a sample-barcoded 5' primer and a J-beta primer mix. MiXCR was run by TCRdb on the 5' RACE reads, yielding one entry per CDR3 protein. Of 540,000 or so distinct CDR3 sequences listed, around 24% are singletons. A further study also used this sample, focusing on T cells of mothers and their children.

Sequencing was carried out using blood. The receptors here all came from a boy younger than 18 in good health.

The chain uses TRBV12-3 or TRBV12-4 and TRBJ2-5; 8 positions match TRBD1. The CDR3 spans 14 residues. V shed 6 bases and J 3 bases; nucleotides not matched to a gene: 6. CDR3 residues: CASRRDRHKETQYF. For the CDR3, the DNA is TGTGCCAGCAGACGGGACAGGCATAAAGAGACCCAGTACTTC.

Concerning this clonotype itself: This may come from a read error, since a much larger clone is one base off. This chain joins TRBV9 and TRBJ2-5; 7 nucleotides match TRBD2. V lost 4 bases and J lost 3; bases outside the gene matches: 9. The germline gives CDR1 SGDLS, CDR2 YYNGEE. The CDR3 sequence is 15 residues long. CDR3 nucleotide sequence: TGTGCCAGCAGCAAAGACGCGGGGGTCAAAGAGACCCAGTACTTC. This codes for CASSKDAGVKETQYF.

A few counts support this clonotype. This chain joins TRBV7-9 and TRBJ1-2, with TRBD1 identical over 10 bases. V dropped 1 base and J dropped 8; count of bases not matched to a gene: 7. The CDR3 runs to 15 residues. Germline-derived CDR1 and CDR2 are SEHNR and FQNEAQ (reference sequence). The CDR3 loop is CASSLGRQGALGYTF. As DNA, the CDR3 is TGTGCCAGCAGCTTAGGGCGACAGGGGGCGCTCGGCTACACCTTC.

This clonotype was seen a handful of times. The V and J genes are TRBV18 and TRBJ2-7; the match to TRBD1 covers 10 bases. Germline-derived CDR1 and CDR2 are KGHSH and LQKENI. V shed 3 bases and J 3 bases; nucleotides not matched to a gene: 5. The CDR3 sequence is 15 residues long. This CDR3 reads CASSPGDRGRYEQYF. For the CDR3, the DNA is TGTGCCAGCTCACCCGGGGACAGGGGTCGCTACGAGCAGTACTTC.

At least ten counts were recorded for this clonotype. The chain joins TRBV28 to TRBJ2-7; D tentatively reads TRBD1 or TRBD2 (5 bases each). V shed 7 bases and J shed 0 bases, with 10 bases lying between them. Germline V gene lookup returns CDR1 MDHEN and CDR2 SYDVKM. This CDR3 contains 13 residues. The chain's CDR3 is CASIPGSSYEQYF. CDR3 sequence (DNA): TGTGCCAGCATCCCAGGGAGCTCCTACGAGCAGTACTTC.

This clonotype was counted at least ten times. The CDR3 DNA reads TGCGCCAGCAGCTCCGGGACAGGGGGCTACGAGCAGTACTTC. Protein: CASSSGTGGYEQYF. V is TRBV5-1 and J is TRBJ2-5; TRBD1 matches at 11 bases. The assigned J gene may be wrong: the sequence end matches TRBJ2-7 better. The CDR3 runs 14 residues. Germline CDR1 reads SGHRS; CDR2 reads YFSETQ.

The chain is built from TRBV6-6 and TRBJ2-1, with D hard to call. V was clipped by 6 bases and J by 6 bases, with 18 bases between them. CDR1 is MNHNY and CDR2 is SVGAGI in the germline V gene (reference sequence). This CDR3 is built from 15 residues. The CDR3 DNA reads TGTGCCAGCAGCACCAGGCAGGTACTTGCCAATGAGCAGTTCTTC. Residues: CASSTRQVLANEQFF.

This clonotype was seen a few times. The CDR3 carries no conserved terminal phenylalanine or tryptophan, so it likely arises from a read error. The chain couples TRBV25-1 to TRBJ1-6; D is possibly TRBD1 (6 bases). Trimming took 4 bases from V and 2 from J, leaving 6 bases between them. Germline CDR1 MGHDK, CDR2 SYGVNS. The CDR3 is 14 residues long. CDR3 DNA sequence: TGTGCCAGCAGTGGGACAGCCTATAATTCACCCCTCCACCTT. Protein sequence: CASSGTAYNSPLHL.

This clonotype has a handful of counts. This rearrangement joins TRBV11-1 to TRBJ2-2, with D uncertain. The ends were cut back, 3 bases at V and 1 base at J, with 6 bases in the middle. The CDR3 runs to 14 residues. Germline V gives CDR1 SGHAT, CDR2 FQDESV (reference sequence). In DNA, the CDR3 is TGTGCCAGCAGCTTCCAGCAGAACACCGGGGAGCTGTTTTTT. Amino acid sequence: CASSFQQNTGELFF.

The rearrangement uses TRBV2 and TRBJ1-2; 7 nucleotides line up with TRBD1. V lost 3 bases to trimming and J lost 8 bases; unmatched junction nucleotides: 9. The CDR3 spans 14 residues. The germline V gene has CDR1 SNHLY and CDR2 FYNNEI. CDR3 DNA sequence: TGTGCCAGCAGTGATCGGGACAGTTACTGGGGCTACACCTTC. This gives the protein CASSDRDSYWGYTF.

This clonotype showed up many times. The rearrangement joins TRBV4-3 to TRBJ1-6, with no clear D. The CDR3 extends over 15 amino acids. Between the trimmed V and J ends, which lost 1 base and 10 bases, there was a span of 14 bases. Germline V gene data show CDR1 as LGHNA and CDR2 as YSLEER. The CDR3, as DNA: TGCGCCAGCAGCCAAGTGTGGAAGATGCGATCACCCCTCCACTTT. Translating it yields CASSQVWKMRSPLHF.

V and J are TRBV29-1 and TRBJ1-2; 8 bases align to TRBD1. V trimming: 4 bases; J trimming: 11 bases; junction bases outside the gene matches: 6. Germline V CDR1 and CDR2: SQVTM, ANQGSEA. The CDR3 covers 11 residues. The CDR3 region is CSVGDRPPYTF. CDR3 bases: TGCAGCGTTGGGGACAGGCCTCCTTACACCTTC.

In its sample, this clonotype was seen a few times. The V gene is TRBV30, the J gene TRBJ2-7; no firm D call. Trimming removed 2 bases from V and 0 bases from J, with 11 bases in between. CDR3 size: 14 residues. Germline values: CDR1 GTSNPN, CDR2 SVGIG (reference sequence). The CDR3 spells CAWSTRYHSYEQYF. CDR3 in DNA: TGTGCCTGGAGTACTCGGTACCACTCCTACGAGCAGTACTTC.

As regards this clonotype: The junction differs from germline at one of its ends, possibly a read error. The chain uses TRBV30 and TRBJ1-2, with D hard to call. Germline CDR1 is GTSNPN and CDR2 is SVGIG (reference sequence). CDR3 length: 14 amino acids. Written as DNA, the CDR3 is TGTGCCTGGAGTGTACCGGGAAATGGCTATGGCCACACCTTC. Translated, it gives CAWSVPGNGYGHTF.

This clonotype was seen only a few times. The V call is TRBV9, the J call TRBJ2-5, with TRBD1 identical over 9 bases. Germline V gene data show CDR1 as SGDLS and CDR2 as YYNGEE. This CDR3 is built from 15 residues. J gave up 1 base and V 4 bases, and 5 bases lay outside the gene matches. The CDR3 nucleotides are TGTGCCAGCAGCCGTACAGGGGGCGGCCAAGAGACCCAGTACTTC. Residues: CASSRTGGGQETQYF.

This clonotype has at least ten counts. V and J are TRBV29-1 and TRBJ2-7; D tentatively fits TRBD1 or TRBD2 (5 bases each). This CDR3 has 11 amino acids. The V gene's germline CDR1 is SQVTM and CDR2 ANQGSEA. Trimming left V 5 bases short and J 8 bases short, with 13 bases between. The CDR3 is CSVPGTGKQYF. CDR3 sequence (DNA): TGCAGCGTTCCCGGGACGGGGAAGCAGTACTTC.

Concerning this clonotype: One end of the junction fails to match germline, which may point to a read error. The chain joins TRBV14 to TRBJ2-5; D is perhaps TRBD1 or TRBD2 (6 bases each). The CDR3 is 15 amino acids. In germline, CDR1 is SGHDN, CDR2 FVKESK. CDR3 sequence (DNA): TGTGCCAGCAGCCACAAGATCAGGGGCGGGGAGACCCAGTGCTTC. Protein sequence: CASSHKIRGGETQCF.

The V gene is TRBV20-1, the J gene TRBJ2-7, with TRBD1 identical over 10 bases. Germline loops: CDR1 DFQATT, CDR2 SNEGSKA (reference sequence). The CDR3 consists of 18 residues. V lost 2 bases, J lost 2 bases, and 15 bases stayed unmatched. CDR3 amino acids: CSARSAPGQGSPPYEQYF. For the CDR3, the DNA is TGCAGTGCTAGATCGGCCCCGGGACAGGGGTCCCCACCCTACGAGCAGTACTTC.

The V gene is TRBV28, the J gene TRBJ2-3; D possibly uses TRBD1 or TRBD2 (5 bases each). The germline V gene encodes CDR1 MDHEN and CDR2 SYDVKM. The CDR3 totals 17 residues. Trimming stripped 3 bases from V and 2 bases from J, with 18 bases between. The CDR3, as DNA: TGTGCCAGCAGTTTTCTCGTGATCGGGACCAACACAGATACGCAGTATTTT. Translation gives CASSFLVIGTNTDTQYF. The variable domain in full, with the rest retrieved from reference TRBV28 and TRBJ2-3, is DVKVTQSSRYLVKRTGEKVFLECVQDMDHENMFWYRQDPGLGLRLIYFSYDVKMKEKGDIPEGYSVSREKKERFSLILESASTNQTSMYLCASSFLVIGTNTDTQYFGPGTRLTVL.

A few counts support this clonotype. The CDR3 loop is CASSSTALSGNTIYF. The CDR3 bases are TGTGCCAGCAGCTCGACAGCCCTCTCTGGAAACACCATATATTTT. The V gene is TRBV28, the J gene TRBJ1-3; TRBD1 is a possible D gene (5 bases). V lost 6 bases, J lost 0 bases, and 12 bases lay in between. Per the germline V gene, CDR1 is MDHEN and CDR2 is SYDVKM. This CDR3 is 15 amino acids long. The whole variable domain, filled in from reference TRBV28 and TRBJ1-3, reads DVKVTQSSRYLVKRTGEKVFLECVQDMDHENMFWYRQDPGLGLRLIYFSYDVKMKEKGDIPEGYSVSREKKERFSLILESASTNQTSMYLCASSSTALSGNTIYFGEGSWLTVV.

This clonotype was counted only a few times. The chain uses TRBV29-1 and TRBJ1-1; unclear D gene. V dropped 5 bases and J dropped 3 bases, with 13 bases sitting between them. The length of the CDR3 is 13 residues. The germline V gene encodes CDR1 SQVTM and CDR2 ANQGSEA. CDR3 DNA sequence: TGCAGCGTTCTCCTGGGCACGGACACTGAAGCTTTCTTT. Translating it yields CSVLLGTDTEAFF.